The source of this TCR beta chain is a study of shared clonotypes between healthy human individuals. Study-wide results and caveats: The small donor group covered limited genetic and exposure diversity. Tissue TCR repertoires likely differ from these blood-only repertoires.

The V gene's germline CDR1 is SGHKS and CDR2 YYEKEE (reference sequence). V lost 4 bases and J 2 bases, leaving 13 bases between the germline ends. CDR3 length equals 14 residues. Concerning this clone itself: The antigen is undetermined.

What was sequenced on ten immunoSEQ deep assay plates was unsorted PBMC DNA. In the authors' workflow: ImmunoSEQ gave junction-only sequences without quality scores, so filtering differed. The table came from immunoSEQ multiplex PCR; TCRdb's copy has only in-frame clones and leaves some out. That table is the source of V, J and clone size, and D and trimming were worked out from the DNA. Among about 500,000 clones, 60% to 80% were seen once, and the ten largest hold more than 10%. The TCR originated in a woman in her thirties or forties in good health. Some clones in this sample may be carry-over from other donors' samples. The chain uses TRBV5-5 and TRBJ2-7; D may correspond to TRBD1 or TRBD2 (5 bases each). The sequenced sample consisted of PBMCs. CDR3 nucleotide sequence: TGTGCCAGCAGCCCGGGACGGGTAACCTACGAGCAGTACTTC. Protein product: CASSPGRVTYEQYF.